The 27 T cell receptor beta chains in this list originate from one sample, sequenced in a study of blood T cell repertoires in COVID-19. TCRdb's copy holds only in-frame clones and misses some; the assay was immunoSEQ multiplex PCR. The table shows more than 200,000 clones, with less than 90% occurring only once. Source material: peripheral blood. These receptors came from a man aged 40-50 years with acute or convalescent COVID-19.

The chain carries TRBV24-1 and TRBJ2-7; 7 bases are a match to TRBD1. This CDR3 contains 16 residues. V lost 2 bases, J lost 3 bases, and 9 bases stayed unmatched. Germline loops: CDR1 KGHDR, CDR2 SFDVKD. Here the CDR3 DNA reads TGTGCCACCAGTGATTCAAAGGGGACAGAGCTCTACGAGCAGTACTTC. Protein sequence: CATSDSKGTELYEQYF.

V and J are TRBV24-1 and TRBJ2-5; 7 bases fit TRBD2. Trimming removed 5 bases from V and 4 bases from J; junction bases left unmatched: 12. The CDR3 contains 16 residues. Germline lookup yields CDR1 KGHDR and CDR2 SFDVKD. CDR3 residues: CATSGWVGGSSETQYF. CDR3 DNA: TGTGCCACCAGTGGTTGGGTTGGCGGGAGTTCAGAGACCCAGTACTTC.

The table lists this clone with a count of one. The rearrangement uses TRBV2 and TRBJ2-6, with a tentative D call TRBD2 (5 bases). Per the germline V gene, CDR1 is SNHLY and CDR2 is FYNNEI. Between the trimmed V and J ends, which lost 7 bases and 0 bases, there was a span of 7 bases. The CDR3 consists of 14 residues. DNA of the CDR3: TGTGCCAGCATGGAGGACTCTGGGGCCAACGTCCTGACTTTC. Translated: CASMEDSGANVLTF.

J is TRBJ2-7 and V is TRBV10-3; 8 positions match TRBD1. The germline CDR1 and CDR2 sequences are ENHRY and SYGVKD. The junction had 8 bases not matched to a gene; V was cut back by 5 bases and J by 5 bases. This CDR3 is built from 14 residues. For the CDR3, the DNA is TGTGCCATCAGTCCAAAACAGGGGGAGAACGAGCAGTACTTC. This sequence encodes CAISPKQGENEQYF.

The count of this clone is one. CDR3 DNA: TGTGCCAGCAGCTCCGGGACTAGCAAATTAAATGAGCAGTTCTTC. Its translation: CASSSGTSKLNEQFF. This sequence joins TRBV5-6 and TRBJ2-1, with 9 bases fitting TRBD2. J gave up 7 bases and V 3 bases, and 8 bases lay outside the gene matches. This CDR3 has 15 amino acids. CDR1 SGHDT and CDR2 YYEEEE come from the germline V gene.

The rearrangement uses TRBV3-1 (or the pseudogene TRBV3-2) and TRBJ2-3; maybe TRBD2 (5 bases). Germline values: CDR1 LGHDT, CDR2 YNNKEL (reference sequence). The V end lost 0 bases, the J end lost 4 bases, and 8 bases lay between the germline ends. The CDR3 covers 14 residues. CDR3 region: CASSQEVEADTQYF. CDR3 nucleotides: TGTGCCAGCAGCCAAGAAGTGGAGGCAGATACGCAGTATTTT.

This rearrangement joins TRBV6-4 to TRBJ1-1; possibly TRBD1 for D (5 bases). Trimming took off 4 bases at V and 1 base at J, with 19 bases between the two ends. The CDR3 covers 17 residues. The germline CDR1 and CDR2 sequences are MRHNA and SNTAGT. Here the CDR3 DNA reads TGTGCCAGCAGTGGCCCCGGAACTCGGGACTGGAACACTGAAGCTTTCTTT. It encodes CASSGPGTRDWNTEAFF.

V and J are TRBV4-3 and TRBJ2-2; possible D gene TRBD1, 5 bases. The CDR3 sequence is 17 residues long. CDR1 is LGHNA, CDR2 YSLEER, per germline. Deletions cut 0 bases from V and 3 bases from J, with 14 bases between. CDR3 DNA: TGCGCCAGCAGCCAAGAAGGGTTGAGCAGGGACACCGGGGAGCTGTTTTTT. This translates into CASSQEGLSRDTGELFF.

This chain links TRBV29-1 with TRBJ2-7; D may be TRBD1 (6 bases). Per the germline V gene, CDR1 is SQVTM and CDR2 is ANQGSEA. The CDR3 is 13 residues long. Between the trimmed V and J ends, which lost 5 bases and 6 bases, there was a span of 17 bases. The chain's CDR3 is CSVTGTLVREQYF. CDR3 in DNA: TGCAGCGTTACCGGGACATTAGTACGCGAGCAGTACTTC.

The rearrangement joins TRBV5-5 to TRBJ1-6; D not resolved. The germline V gene encodes CDR1 SGHKS and CDR2 YYEKEE (reference sequence). The ends were cut back, 0 bases at V and 10 bases at J, with 11 bases in the middle. The CDR3 runs 14 residues. CDR3 DNA sequence: TGTGCCAGCAGCTTGGGGGAGGTATGGTCACCCCTCCACTTT. Translating it yields CASSLGEVWSPLHF. Drawing the rest from reference TRBV5-5 and TRBJ1-6, the complete variable domain is DAGVTQSPTHLIKTRGQQVTLRCSPISGHKSVSWYQQVLGQGPQFIFQYYEKEERGRGNFPDRFSARQFPNYSSELNVNALLLGDSALYLCASSLGEVWSPLHFGNGTRLTVT.

This clone showed up just once. The chain joins TRBV10-3 to TRBJ1-4, with 9 bases fitting TRBD1. V shed 4 bases and J 8 bases; nucleotides not matched to a gene: 5. The length of the CDR3 is 14 residues. CDR1 ENHRY and CDR2 SYGVKD come from the germline V gene. CDR3 DNA: TGTGCCATCAGTGGACAGGGGGTTGGGGAAAAACTGTTTTTT. Its protein is CAISGQGVGEKLFF.

V gene TRBV19 combines with J gene TRBJ1-5; 8 bases match TRBD1. Trimming removed 4 bases from V and 6 bases from J; junction bases left unmatched: 5. The CDR3 totals 14 residues. The germline V gene has CDR1 LNHDA and CDR2 SQIVND (reference sequence). The CDR3 spells CASSTRQGFQPQHF. Written as DNA, the CDR3 is TGTGCCAGTAGTACCCGACAGGGGTTTCAGCCCCAGCATTTT.

V is TRBV6-2 or TRBV6-3 and J is TRBJ2-2; D perhaps matches TRBD2 (5 bases). CDR1 is MNHEY, CDR2 SVGEGT, per germline. The CDR3 runs 14 residues. V was cut by 5 bases and J by 6 bases, with 13 bases left in between. CDR3 sequence reads: CASSGELGSGELFF. The CDR3 nucleotides are TGTGCCAGCAGTGGGGAGCTGGGGTCCGGGGAGCTGTTTTTT.

J is TRBJ2-5 and V is TRBV9; D possibly corresponds to TRBD2 (5 bases). The CDR3 has 14 residues. CDR1 is SGDLS and CDR2 is YYNGEE in the germline V gene. V was cut by 0 bases and J by 2 bases, with 8 bases left in between. The CDR3 DNA sequence: TGTGCCAGCAGCGTAGGAGGGATGCAAGAGACCCAGTACTTC. It is translated as CASSVGGMQETQYF.

As concerns this clone: This specimen includes other DNA sequences encoding the same CDR3. The chain links TRBV27 to TRBJ2-7, with a weak D call TRBD1 (5 bases). Germline V gene data show CDR1 as MNHEY and CDR2 as SMNVEV (reference sequence). The CDR3 is made up of 14 amino acids. Trimming took off 2 bases at V and 2 bases at J, with 10 bases between the two ends. CDR3 residues: CASSLRGRPYEQYF. In DNA form, the CDR3 reads TGTGCCAGCAGTTTAAGGGGCAGACCCTACGAGCAGTACTTC.

V usage is TRBV11-2 and J usage is TRBJ2-5; TRBD2 is a possible D gene (7 bases). The CDR3 sequence is 11 residues long. V lost 5 bases, J lost 7 bases, and 8 bases lay in between. CDR1 and CDR2 (germline): SGHAT, FQNNGV. As DNA, the CDR3 is TGTGCCAGCAGCGGGGGGGCGACCCAGTACTTC. Its protein is CASSGGATQYF. The full variable domain, completed using reference TRBV11-2 and TRBJ2-5, is EAGVAQSPRYKIIEKRQSVAFWCNPISGHATLYWYQQILGQGPKLLIQFQNNGVVDDSQLPKDRFSAERLKGVDSTLKIQPAKLEDSAVYLCASSGGATQYFGPGTRLLVL.

This CDR3 reads CASSSGTGEEKLFF. The DNA for the CDR3 is TGTGCCAGCAGCTCTGGGACAGGGGAAGAAAAACTGTTTTTT. This chain links TRBV7-9 with TRBJ1-4, with TRBD1 matching 10 bases. The CDR3 spans 14 residues. The V gene's germline CDR1 is SEHNR and CDR2 FQNEAQ (reference sequence). Trimming at V came to 4 bases and at J to 8 bases, leaving 4 bases not matched to a gene. The full variable domain, rest sourced from reference TRBV7-9 and TRBJ1-4, is DTGVSQNPRHKITKRGQNVTFRCDPISEHNRLYWYRQTLGQGPEFLTYFQNEAQLEKSRLLSDRFSAERPKGSFSTLEIQRTEQGDSAMYLCASSSGTGEEKLFFGSGTQLSVL.

The chain's CDR3 is CATSEPSGSKPDTQYF. In nucleotides, the CDR3 is TGTGCCACCAGTGAGCCTAGCGGGAGTAAGCCAGATACGCAGTATTTT. The chain joins TRBV24-1 to TRBJ2-3; 10 bases map to TRBD2. V was pared by 4 bases and J by 4 bases, with 7 bases of the junction left unmatched. CDR1 is KGHDR and CDR2 is SFDVKD in the germline V gene. This CDR3 contains 16 residues.

The chain is built from TRBV19 and TRBJ1-2; TRBD1 matches at 7 bases. With 4 bases clipped from V and 3 bases from J, the junction kept 8 bases outside the gene matches. CDR1 LNHDA and CDR2 SQIVND come from the germline V gene (reference sequence). The CDR3 runs to 15 residues. CDR3 amino acids: CASSNNLQGDYGYTF. For the CDR3, the DNA is TGTGCCAGTAGTAACAACCTCCAGGGGGACTATGGCTACACCTTC.

This sequence joins TRBV28 and TRBJ1-5; D may be TRBD1 (5 bases). Germline V gives CDR1 MDHEN, CDR2 SYDVKM. There are 15 residues in the CDR3. V lost 6 bases and J 5 bases, leaving 17 bases between the germline ends. The CDR3 here is CASSILGRVDQPQHF. CDR3 bases: TGTGCCAGCAGCATCCTCGGCAGGGTGGATCAGCCCCAGCATTTT.

V usage is TRBV5-1 and J usage is TRBJ1-1, with TRBD1 matching 8 bases. The junction had 11 bases not matched to a gene; V was cut back by 5 bases and J by 5 bases. The CDR3 extends over 15 amino acids. Germline CDR1 is SGHRS and CDR2 is YFSETQ. The CDR3 loop reads CASRILGTGSTEAFF. As DNA, the CDR3 is TGCGCCAGCAGGATCTTAGGGACAGGCTCTACTGAAGCTTTCTTT.

The chain joins TRBV19 to TRBJ1-5; no clear D. The length of the CDR3 is 14 residues. Germline CDR1 LNHDA, CDR2 SQIVND (reference sequence). Trimming left V 3 bases short and J 4 bases short, with 10 bases between. Here the CDR3 DNA reads TGTGCCAGTAGTATCCCCGGAGCGAATCAGCCCCAGCATTTT. Its translation: CASSIPGANQPQHF.

The J gene is TRBJ2-3, the V gene TRBV30; a possible D gene is TRBD1 (6 bases). Germline V CDR1 and CDR2: GTSNPN, SVGIG (reference sequence). Trimming cost V 8 bases and J 0 bases, with 9 bases left between them. The CDR3 totals 12 residues. This CDR3 is CAMGASTDTQYF. The CDR3, as DNA: TGTGCCATGGGGGCAAGCACAGATACGCAGTATTTT.

The chain is built from TRBV19 and TRBJ2-1; 11 nucleotides align to TRBD2. The CDR3 contains 18 residues. CDR1 and CDR2 from the germline V gene are LNHDA and SQIVND (reference sequence). The V gene end was trimmed by 1 base and the J gene end by 5 bases; junction bases not matched to a gene: 10. The CDR3 region has the DNA TGTGCCAGTAGTATAGGGCTAGCGGGAGGAGGGTTTAACAATGAGCAGTTCTTC. The encoded protein is CASSIGLAGGGFNNEQFF.

This chain joins TRBV5-6 and TRBJ1-5; possible D gene TRBD1, 6 bases. The CDR3 runs to 13 residues. V lost 3 bases and J lost 5, with 9 bases in between. Germline CDR1 reads SGHDT; CDR2 reads YYEEEE. As DNA, the CDR3 is TGTGCCAGCAGCTCGTCAGGGGATCAGCCCCAGCATTTT. Encoded protein: CASSSSGDQPQHF.

The chain has TRBV19 and TRBJ2-7, with 11 bases identical to TRBD1. V was pared by 4 bases and J by 6 bases, with 8 bases of the junction left unmatched. The CDR3 is made up of 15 amino acids. CDR1 and CDR2 from the germline V gene are LNHDA and SQIVND (reference sequence). The CDR3 region has the DNA TGTGCCAGTAGTAAATCGAGGACAGGGGGCTTCGAGCAGTACTTC. This sequence encodes CASSKSRTGGFEQYF.

The chain uses TRBV25-1 and TRBJ1-4; D not certain. The germline CDR1 and CDR2 sequences are MGHDK and SYGVNS. The CDR3 sequence is 17 residues long. V lost 1 base, J lost 5 bases, and 17 bases lay in between. In DNA form, the CDR3 reads TGTGCCAGCAGTGAATCCCCTCTCGGGGTCCGGAATGAAAAACTGTTTTTT. Translated: CASSESPLGVRNEKLFF.